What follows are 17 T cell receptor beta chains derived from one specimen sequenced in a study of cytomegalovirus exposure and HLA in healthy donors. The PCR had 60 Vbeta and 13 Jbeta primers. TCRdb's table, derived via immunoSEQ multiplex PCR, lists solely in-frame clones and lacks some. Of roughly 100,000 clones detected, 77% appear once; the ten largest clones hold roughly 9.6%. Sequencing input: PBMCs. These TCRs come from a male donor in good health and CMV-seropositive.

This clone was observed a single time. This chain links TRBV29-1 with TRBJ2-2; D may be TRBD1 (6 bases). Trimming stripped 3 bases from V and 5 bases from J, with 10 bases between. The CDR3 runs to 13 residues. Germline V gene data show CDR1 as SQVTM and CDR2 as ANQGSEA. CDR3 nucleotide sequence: TGCAGCGTTGATCTACAGGGTACCGGGGAGCTGTTTTTT. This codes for CSVDLQGTGELFF.

CDR3: CSVAGSNQPQHF. The CDR3 DNA follows: TGCAGCGTTGCAGGTAGCAATCAGCCCCAGCATTTT. V and J are TRBV29-1 and TRBJ1-5; D is uncertain. The CDR3 is 12 residues long. V lost 4 bases and J lost 0, with 4 bases in between. The germline CDR1 and CDR2 sequences are SQVTM and ANQGSEA. The entire variable domain, with the rest obtained from reference TRBV29-1 and TRBJ1-5, is as follows: SAVISQKPSRDICQRGTSLTIQCQVDSQVTMMFWYRQQPGQSLTLIATANQGSEATYESGFVIDKFPISRPNLTFSTLTVSNMSPEDSSIYLCSVAGSNQPQHFGDGTRLSIL.

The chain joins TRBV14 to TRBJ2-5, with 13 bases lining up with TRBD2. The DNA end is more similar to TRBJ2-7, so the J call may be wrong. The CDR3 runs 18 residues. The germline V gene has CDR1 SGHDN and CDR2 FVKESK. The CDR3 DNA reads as TGTGCCAGCAGCCAAGAGGGGGGACTAGCGGGATGCTCCTACGAGCAGTACTTC. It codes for CASSQEGGLAGCSYEQYF.

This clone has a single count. The CDR3 DNA is TGTGCCAGTAGTGCCCGGGGTTCACCGGGACAGGGCAGGACCCAGTACTTC. Amino acid sequence: CASSARGSPGQGRTQYF. The chain combines TRBV19 with TRBJ2-5; TRBD1 matches at 9 bases. The length of the CDR3 is 17 residues. V was clipped by 5 bases and J by 7 bases; unmatched bases: 17. Germline V gene data show CDR1 as LNHDA and CDR2 as SQIVND (reference sequence).

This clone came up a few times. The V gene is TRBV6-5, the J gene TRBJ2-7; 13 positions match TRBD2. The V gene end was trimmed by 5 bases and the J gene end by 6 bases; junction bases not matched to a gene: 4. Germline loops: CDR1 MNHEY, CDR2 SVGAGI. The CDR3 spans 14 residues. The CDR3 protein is CASSRTSGRSEQYF. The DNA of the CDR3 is TGTGCCAGCAGTCGGACTAGCGGGAGAAGCGAGCAGTACTTC.

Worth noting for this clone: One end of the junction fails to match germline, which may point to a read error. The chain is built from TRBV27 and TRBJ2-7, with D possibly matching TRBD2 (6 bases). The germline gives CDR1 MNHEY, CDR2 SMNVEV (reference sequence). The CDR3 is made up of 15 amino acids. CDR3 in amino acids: CASSPLVGGFYGQYF. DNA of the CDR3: TGTGCCAGCAGCCCCTTAGTCGGGGGTTTCTACGGGCAGTACTTC.

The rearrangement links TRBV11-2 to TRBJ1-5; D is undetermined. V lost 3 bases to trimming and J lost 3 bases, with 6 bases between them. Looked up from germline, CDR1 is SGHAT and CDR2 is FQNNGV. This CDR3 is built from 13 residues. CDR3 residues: CASSLEYNQPQHF. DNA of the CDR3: TGTGCCAGCAGCTTGGAGTACAATCAGCCCCAGCATTTT.

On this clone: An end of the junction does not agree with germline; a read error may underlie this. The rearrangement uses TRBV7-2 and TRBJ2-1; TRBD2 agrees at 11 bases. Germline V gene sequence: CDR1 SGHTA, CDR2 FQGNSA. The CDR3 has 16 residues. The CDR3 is CASSVAGTSGQNEQFF. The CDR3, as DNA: TGTGCCAGCAGCGTAGCCGGGACTAGCGGCCAAAATGAGCAGTTCTTC.

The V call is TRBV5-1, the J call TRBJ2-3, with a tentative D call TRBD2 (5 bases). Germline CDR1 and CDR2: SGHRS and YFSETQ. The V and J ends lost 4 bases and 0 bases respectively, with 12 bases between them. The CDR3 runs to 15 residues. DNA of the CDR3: TGCGCCAGCAGCCCTGAACGGGGAAGCACAGATACGCAGTATTTT. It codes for CASSPERGSTDTQYF.

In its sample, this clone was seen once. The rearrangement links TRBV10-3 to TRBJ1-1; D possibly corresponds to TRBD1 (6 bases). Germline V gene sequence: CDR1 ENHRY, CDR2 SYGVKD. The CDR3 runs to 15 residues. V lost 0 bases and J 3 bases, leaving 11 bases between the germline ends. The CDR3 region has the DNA TGTGCCATCAGTGAGTCGAACAGGGCGGACACTGAAGCTTTCTTT. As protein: CAISESNRADTEAFF.

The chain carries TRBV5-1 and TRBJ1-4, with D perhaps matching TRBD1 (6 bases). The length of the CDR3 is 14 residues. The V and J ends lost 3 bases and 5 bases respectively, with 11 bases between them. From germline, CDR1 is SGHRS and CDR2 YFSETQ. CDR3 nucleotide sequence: TGCGCCAGCAGCTCCCGGACAGCCAATGAAAAACTGTTTTTT. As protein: CASSSRTANEKLFF.

The CDR3 loop is CASNGGASVETQYF. CDR3 coding DNA: TGCGCCAGCAATGGGGGGGCCTCCGTTGAGACCCAGTACTTC. The chain has TRBV5-1 and TRBJ2-5, with a possible D match to TRBD2 (7 bases). Germline loops: CDR1 SGHRS, CDR2 YFSETQ. The CDR3 runs to 14 residues. The germline V and J ends were trimmed by 6 bases and 5 bases, with 17 bases remaining between them. Drawing the rest from reference TRBV5-1 and TRBJ2-5, the complete variable domain is KAGVTQTPRYLIKTRGQQVTLSCSPISGHRSVSWYQQTPGQGLQFLFEYFSETQRNKGNFPGRFSGRQFSNSRSEMNVSTLELGDSALYLCASNGGASVETQYFGPGTRLLVL.

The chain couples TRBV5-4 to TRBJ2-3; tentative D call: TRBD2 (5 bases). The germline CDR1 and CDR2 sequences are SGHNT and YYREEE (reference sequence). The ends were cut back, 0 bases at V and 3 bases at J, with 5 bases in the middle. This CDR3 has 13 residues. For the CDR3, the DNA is TGTGCCAGCAGCTTGGCGGGGACAGATACGCAGTATTTT. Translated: CASSLAGTDTQYF.

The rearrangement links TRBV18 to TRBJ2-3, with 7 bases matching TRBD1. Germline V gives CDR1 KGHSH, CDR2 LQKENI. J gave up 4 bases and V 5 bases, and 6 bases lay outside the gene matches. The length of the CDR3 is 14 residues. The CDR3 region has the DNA TGTGCCAGCTCAGCGACAGGGAGCGCAGATACGCAGTATTTT. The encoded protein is CASSATGSADTQYF.

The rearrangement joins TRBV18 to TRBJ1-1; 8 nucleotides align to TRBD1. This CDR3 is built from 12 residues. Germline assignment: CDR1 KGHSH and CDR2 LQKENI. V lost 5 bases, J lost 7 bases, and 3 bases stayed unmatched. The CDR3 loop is CASSSGTGEAFF. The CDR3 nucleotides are TGTGCCAGCTCATCCGGGACAGGTGAAGCTTTCTTT.

The CDR3 bases are TGTGCCAGCAGCAAAGAGGCACAGGGTAACTATGGCTACACCTTC. Protein sequence: CASSKEAQGNYGYTF. J is TRBJ1-2 and V is TRBV21-1; no check of the table's D call, TRBD1, against the DNA was made. TRBV21-1 is shown as a pseudogene. The CDR3 totals 15 residues.

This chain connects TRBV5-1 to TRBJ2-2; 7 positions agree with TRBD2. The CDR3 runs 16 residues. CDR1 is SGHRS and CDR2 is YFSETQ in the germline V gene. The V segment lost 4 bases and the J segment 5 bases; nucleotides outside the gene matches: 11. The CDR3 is CASSETPTGGTGELFF. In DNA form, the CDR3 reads TGCGCCAGCAGCGAAACCCCGACCGGGGGGACCGGGGAGCTGTTTTTT.